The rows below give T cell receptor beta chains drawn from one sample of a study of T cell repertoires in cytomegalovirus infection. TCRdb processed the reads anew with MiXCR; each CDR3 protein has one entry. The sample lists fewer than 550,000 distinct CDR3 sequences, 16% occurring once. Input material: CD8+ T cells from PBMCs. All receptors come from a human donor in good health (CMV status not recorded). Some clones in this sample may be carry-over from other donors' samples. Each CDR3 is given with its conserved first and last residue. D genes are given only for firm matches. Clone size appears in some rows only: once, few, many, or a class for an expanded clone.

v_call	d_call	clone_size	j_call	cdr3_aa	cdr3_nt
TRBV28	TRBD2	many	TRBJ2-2	CASEGLAATGELFF	TGTGCCAGCGAGGGACTAGCGGCCACCGGGGAGCTGTTTTTT
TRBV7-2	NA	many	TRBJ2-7	CASSPGVRSPYEQYF	TGTGCCAGCAGCCCCGGCGTTAGATCCCCCTACGAGCAGTACTTC
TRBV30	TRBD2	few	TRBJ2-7	CAWRGGYEQYF	TGTGCCTGGCGGGGGGGTTACGAGCAGTACTTC
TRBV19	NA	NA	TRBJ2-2	CASSPYLEYGELFF	TGTGCCAGTAGTCCCTACCTAGAATACGGGGAGCTGTTTTTT
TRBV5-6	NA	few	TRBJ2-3	CASTAGIVTDTQYF	TGTGCCAGCACAGCCGGGATTGTCACAGATACGCAGTATTTT
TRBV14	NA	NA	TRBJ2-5	CASSPRSPGGETQYF	TGTGCCAGCAGCCCCCGAAGCCCCGGTGGGGAGACCCAGTACTTC
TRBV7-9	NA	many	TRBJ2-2	CASSSIPGELFF	TGTGCCAGCAGCTCTATACCCGGGGAGCTGTTTTTT
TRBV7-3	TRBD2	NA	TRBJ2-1	CASSLLAGPQFF	TGTGCCAGCAGCTTACTAGCGGGACCGCAGTTCTTC
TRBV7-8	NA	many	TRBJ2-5	CASSFYRETQYF	TGTGCCAGCAGCTTCTACCGGGAGACCCAGTACTTC
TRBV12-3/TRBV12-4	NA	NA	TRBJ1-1	CASSSQSPGVSTEAFF	TGTGCCAGCAGTTCTCAAAGCCCTGGGGTCAGCACTGAAGCTTTCTTT
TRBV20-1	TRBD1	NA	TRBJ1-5	CSARAGQGSNQPQHF	TGCAGTGCTAGAGCGGGACAGGGGAGCAATCAGCCCCAGCATTTT
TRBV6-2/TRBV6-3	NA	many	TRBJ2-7	CASSFTTGTAAYEQYF	TGTGCCAGCAGTTTCACGACCGGGACGGCAGCCTACGAGCAGTACTTC
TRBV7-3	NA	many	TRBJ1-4	CASSLTGATNEKLFF	TGTGCCAGCAGCTTAACCGGGGCAACTAATGAAAAACTGTTTTTT
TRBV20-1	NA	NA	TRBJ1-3	CSARARGYGNTIYF	TGCAGTGCTAGAGCCCGGGGTTATGGAAACACCATATATTTT
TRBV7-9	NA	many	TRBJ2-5	CASSLEATEPQETQYF	TGTGCCAGCAGCTTAGAGGCGACAGAACCTCAAGAGACCCAGTACTTC
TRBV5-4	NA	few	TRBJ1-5	CASSSLGEPQHF	TGTGCCAGCAGCTCGCTGGGAGAGCCCCAGCATTTT
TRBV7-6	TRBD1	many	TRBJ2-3	CASSLAGGQVGTDTQYF	TGTGCCAGCAGCTTAGCGGGGGGACAGGTTGGGACAGATACGCAGTATTTT
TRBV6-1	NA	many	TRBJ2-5	CASSELTHARETQYF	TGTGCCAGCAGTGAATTGACTCATGCGCGAGAGACCCAGTACTTC
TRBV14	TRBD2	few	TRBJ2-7	CASSQDRLAGDYEQYF	TGTGCCAGCAGCCAAGATCGACTAGCGGGGGATTACGAGCAGTACTTC
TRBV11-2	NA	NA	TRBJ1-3	CASSPESRYSGNTIYF	TGTGCCAGCAGCCCCGAAAGTCGTTACTCTGGAAACACCATATATTTT
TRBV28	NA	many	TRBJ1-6	CASSRPADESDHDGNSPLHF	TGTGCCAGCAGCCGCCCAGCAGACGAGTCGGATCATGACGGCAATTCACCCCTCCACTTT
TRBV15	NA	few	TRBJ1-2	CATSRTLNYGYTF	TGTGCCACCAGCCGGACACTGAACTATGGCTACACCTTC
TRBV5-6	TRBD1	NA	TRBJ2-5	CASSLRGRGLLQYF	TGTGCCAGCAGCTTAAGGGGCAGGGGGCTCCTGCAGTACTTC
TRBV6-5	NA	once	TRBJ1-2	CASSYRGLETGYTF	TGTGCCAGCAGTTATAGGGGACTCGAAACTGGCTACACCTTC
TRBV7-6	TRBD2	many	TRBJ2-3	CASSQTSGTTDTQYF	TGTGCCAGCAGCCAGACTAGCGGGACCACAGATACGCAGTATTTT
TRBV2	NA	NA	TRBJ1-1	CASSEGPNNTEAFF	TGTGCCAGCAGTGAGGGTCCGAATAACACTGAAGCTTTCTTT